This entry lists 26 T cell receptor beta chains sequenced from one sample in a study of blood T cell repertoires in COVID-19. Here immunoSEQ multiplex PCR was the method, and the copy in TCRdb shows in-frame clones only, minus some. The sample consists of some 73,000 clones, more than 70% of them appearing once. Source material: peripheral blood. Every receptor here comes from an elderly woman with active or convalescent COVID-19.

The V and J genes are TRBV5-1 and TRBJ1-1; 9 nucleotides agree with TRBD1. This CDR3 is 15 amino acids long. J lost 0 bases, V lost 5 bases, and 5 bases had no gene match. Germline V gene lookup returns CDR1 SGHRS and CDR2 YFSETQ. The CDR3 is CASSSTGGLNTEAFF. Written as DNA, the CDR3 is TGCGCCAGCAGTTCTACAGGGGGCTTGAACACTGAAGCTTTCTTT.

This clone was recorded once. The chain is built from TRBV4-2 and TRBJ1-1, with unresolved D. Germline assignment: CDR1 LGHNA and CDR2 YNFKEQ. The length of the CDR3 is 15 residues. V was trimmed by 4 bases and J by 5 bases, leaving 17 bases between them. CDR3 loop: CASSPSGEGETEAFF. The CDR3 bases are TGTGCCAGCAGCCCCTCCGGGGAGGGAGAGACTGAAGCTTTCTTT.

The CDR3 region is CASQGANYGYTF. The CDR3 DNA sequence: TGTGCCAGCCAGGGGGCTAACTATGGCTACACCTTC. The chain couples TRBV11-2 to TRBJ1-2; 7 nucleotides line up with TRBD1. The J segment lost 0 bases and the V segment lost 8 bases, leaving 0 bases of the junction unmatched. The CDR3 is 12 amino acids. Per the germline V gene, CDR1 is SGHAT and CDR2 is FQNNGV.

The chain carries TRBV5-8 and TRBJ1-5; 7 positions agree with TRBD1. The CDR3 length is 14 residues. CDR1 SGHTS and CDR2 YDEGEE come from the germline V gene. V shed 3 bases, J shed 7 bases, and the junction held 7 bases outside the gene matches. The CDR3 DNA reads TGTGCCAGCAGCTACGGACAGGTTGGACAGCCCCAGCATTTT. Its protein product is CASSYGQVGQPQHF. Using reference TRBV5-8 and TRBJ1-5 for the parts outside the CDR3, the full variable domain is EAGVTQSPTHLIKTRGQQATLRCSPISGHTSVYWYQQALGLGLQFLLWYDEGEERNRGNFPPRFSGRQFPNYSSELNVNALELEDSALYLCASSYGQVGQPQHFGDGTRLSIL.

This clone was observed once. At one end, the junction sequence differs from germline, possibly due to a read error. J is TRBJ2-5 and V is TRBV6-4; maybe TRBD2 (5 bases). CDR1 is MRHNA, CDR2 SNTAGT, per germline. The CDR3 totals 18 residues. The CDR3 region has the DNA TGTGCCAGCAGTGACTCCAGTTCTAGAGCGGCCTACCAAGGGACCCAGTACTTC. Translated: CASSDSSSRAAYQGTQYF.

The CDR3 DNA is TGTGCCAGCAGTCAAAGCCGGGGCACCGGGGAGCTGTTTTTT. Translated, it gives CASSQSRGTGELFF. The chain joins TRBV2 to TRBJ2-2; D perhaps matches TRBD2 (5 bases). V was cut by 5 bases and J by 4 bases, with 11 bases left in between. CDR1 is SNHLY, CDR2 FYNNEI, per germline. This CDR3 has 14 residues.

The rearrangement uses TRBV2 and TRBJ1-1, with D unclear. Germline V gives CDR1 SNHLY, CDR2 FYNNEI. The CDR3 sequence is 12 residues long. The ends were cut back, 6 bases at V and 8 bases at J, with 13 bases in the middle. In nucleotides, the CDR3 is TGTGCCAGCAGCCGAAGATCGGGGGAAGCTTTCTTT. Protein: CASSRRSGEAFF.

The V and J genes are TRBV7-8 and TRBJ2-5; TRBD1 aligns across 10 bases. This CDR3 comprises 15 residues. Germline V gene data show CDR1 as SGHVS and CDR2 as FQNEAQ. The V and J ends lost 3 bases and 2 bases, in that order; junction bases with no gene match: 3. The CDR3 loop is CASSFWDRGQETQYF. The CDR3 DNA reads TGTGCCAGCAGCTTTTGGGACAGGGGACAAGAGACCCAGTACTTC.

In this sample, this clone turned up once. Written as DNA, the CDR3 is TGTGCCAGTAGTTCTCGACAGGGAGGTGAGCAGTTCTTC. This encodes CASSSRQGGEQFF. The chain uses TRBV19 and TRBJ2-1; D is perhaps TRBD1 (7 bases). This CDR3 has 13 amino acids. CDR1 and CDR2 from the germline V gene are LNHDA and SQIVND (reference sequence). With 5 bases removed from V and 9 bases from J, the gap between germline ends came to 14 bases.

This rearrangement joins TRBV9 to TRBJ1-1; 8 bases are shared with TRBD1. This CDR3 region has 18 residues. Germline values: CDR1 SGDLS, CDR2 YYNGEE. Trimming took 0 bases from V and 2 from J; bases not matched to a gene: 12. The CDR3 here is CASSVGPGGSIANTEAFF. The CDR3 DNA follows: TGTGCCAGCAGCGTAGGGCCAGGGGGCTCCATTGCCAACACTGAAGCTTTCTTT. The full variable domain, with the rest looked up from reference TRBV9 and TRBJ1-1, is DSGVTQTPKHLITATGQRVTLRCSPRSGDLSVYWYQQSLDQGLQFLIQYYNGEERAKGNILERFSAQQFPDLHSELNLSSLELGDSALYFCASSVGPGGSIANTEAFFGQGTRLTVV.

This clone was seen a single time. V gene TRBV7-2 combines with J gene TRBJ1-5; the D gene is possibly TRBD1 (6 bases). V was pared by 3 bases and J by 2 bases, with 8 bases between. The length of the CDR3 is 14 residues. Germline V gene sequence: CDR1 SGHTA, CDR2 FQGNSA. CDR3 in DNA: TGTGCCAGCAGCTTGGGGGCGGGCAATCAGCCCCAGCATTTT. This sequence encodes CASSLGAGNQPQHF.

The V gene is TRBV9, the J gene TRBJ1-3, with D unresolved. Germline V gene lookup returns CDR1 SGDLS and CDR2 YYNGEE. Trimming stripped 4 bases from V and 1 base from J, with 12 bases between. The CDR3 covers 15 residues. For the CDR3, the DNA is TGTGCCAGCAGCTTCGCCGCGCCGTCTGGAAACACCATATATTTT. It yields the protein CASSFAAPSGNTIYF.

The chain has TRBV28 and TRBJ2-5, with D tentatively TRBD2 (6 bases). Germline CDR1 MDHEN, CDR2 SYDVKM. The V end lost 2 bases, the J end lost 5 bases, and 15 bases lay between the germline ends. The CDR3 has 15 residues. The CDR3 here is CASSLIADPTETQYF. CDR3 DNA: TGTGCCAGCAGTTTAATAGCGGATCCCACGGAGACCCAGTACTTC. The variable domain in full, with the rest retrieved from reference TRBV28 and TRBJ2-5, is DVKVTQSSRYLVKRTGEKVFLECVQDMDHENMFWYRQDPGLGLRLIYFSYDVKMKEKGDIPEGYSVSREKKERFSLILESASTNQTSMYLCASSLIADPTETQYFGPGTRLLVL.

This clone was observed a few times. The rearrangement links TRBV4-1 to TRBJ1-1; a weak D match, TRBD1 (5 bases). The CDR3 consists of 13 residues. Per the germline V gene, CDR1 is MGHRA and CDR2 is YSYEKL. Trimming removed 0 bases at V and 8 bases at J, with 10 bases between. The CDR3 spells CASSQDQGLEAFF. The CDR3 coding sequence is TGCGCCAGCAGCCAAGATCAGGGTCTCGAAGCTTTCTTT.

The CDR3 spells CASSGGQVSNTEAFF. CDR3 in DNA: TGCGCCAGCAGCGGCGGACAGGTGTCGAACACTGAAGCTTTCTTT. The chain links TRBV5-1 to TRBJ1-1; 7 bases line up with TRBD1. V was pared by 4 bases and J by 1 base, with 7 bases of the junction left unmatched. The CDR3 sequence is 15 residues long. From germline, CDR1 is SGHRS and CDR2 YFSETQ.

The CDR3 reads CASSQDSNQPQHF. The CDR3 DNA sequence: TGCGCCAGCAGCCAAGACTCCAATCAGCCCCAGCATTTT. V gene TRBV4-3 combines with J gene TRBJ1-5; D is unclear. The V end lost 0 bases, the J end lost 3 bases, and 3 bases lay between the germline ends. The CDR3 loop spans 13 amino acids. Germline V gives CDR1 LGHNA, CDR2 YSLEER.

This chain uses TRBV3-1 (or the pseudogene TRBV3-2) with TRBJ1-2, with TRBD1 matching over 10 bases. The V gene's germline CDR1 is LGHDT and CDR2 YNNKEL (reference sequence). CDR3 length: 14 residues. Germline trimming cut 1 base from V and 7 bases from J; bases unmatched to any gene: 3. CDR3 DNA sequence: TGTGCCAGCAGCCAAGCCCGGGACAGGGGTGGCTACACCTTC. Translation gives CASSQARDRGGYTF.

The chain is built from TRBV5-1 and TRBJ2-1; 7 bases fit TRBD2. CDR1 and CDR2 from the germline V gene are SGHRS and YFSETQ. The CDR3 sequence is 15 residues long. Trimming cost V 4 bases and J 5 bases; bases outside gene matches: 9. The CDR3 loop reads CASSIGLDAHNEQFF. The CDR3, as DNA: TGCGCCAGCAGCATAGGACTAGATGCCCACAATGAGCAGTTCTTC.

This sequence joins TRBV6-4 and TRBJ1-5, with 7 bases matching TRBD1. The CDR3 spans 15 residues. Germline assignment: CDR1 MRHNA and CDR2 SNTAGT. After removal of 6 bases from V and 7 bases from J, the junction contained 12 bases not matched to a gene. The CDR3 loop reads CASSLTRDSDQPQHF. CDR3 nucleotides: TGTGCCAGCAGCTTGACCCGGGACAGTGACCAGCCCCAGCATTTT.

The chain links TRBV2 to TRBJ2-3, with 9 bases identical to TRBD2. This CDR3 has 16 residues. The germline CDR1 and CDR2 sequences are SNHLY and FYNNEI. The V and J ends lost 1 base and 3 bases, in that order; junction bases with no gene match: 5. The CDR3 protein is CASSEVAGAPTDTQYF. DNA of the CDR3: TGTGCCAGCAGTGAAGTAGCGGGGGCCCCAACAGATACGCAGTATTTT.

The chain recombines TRBV10-3 with TRBJ2-2; possible D gene TRBD1, 6 bases. There are 14 residues in the CDR3. The germline CDR1 and CDR2 sequences are ENHRY and SYGVKD. V was trimmed by 5 bases and J by 3 bases, leaving 10 bases between them. The CDR3 loop reads CAISRDTDTGELFF. The CDR3 DNA sequence: TGTGCCATCAGTCGGGACACAGACACCGGGGAGCTGTTTTTT.

The table lists this clone with a count of one. This sequence joins TRBV5-6 and TRBJ2-7, with 8 nucleotides matching TRBD2. The CDR3 has 15 residues. Losses at the gene ends were 3 bases for V and 0 bases for J; bases not matched to a gene: 5. Looked up from germline, CDR1 is SGHDT and CDR2 is YYEEEE. In DNA, the CDR3 is TGTGCCAGCAGCTGGGGACTAGATGTCTCCTACGAGCAGTACTTC. It yields the protein CASSWGLDVSYEQYF. Filled out from reference TRBV5-6 and TRBJ2-7, the complete variable domain reads DAGVTQSPTHLIKTRGQQVTLRCSPKSGHDTVSWYQQALGQGPQFIFQYYEEEERQRGNFPDRFSGHQFPNYSSELNVNALLLGDSALYLCASSWGLDVSYEQYFGPGTRLTVT.

This chain links TRBV9 with TRBJ1-2, with TRBD1 identical over 8 bases. V shed 3 bases and J 4 bases; nucleotides not matched to a gene: 5. From germline, CDR1 is SGDLS and CDR2 YYNGEE. This CDR3 is 14 amino acids long. CDR3 in DNA: TGTGCCAGCAGCGAGGACAGGGACCTCTATGGCTACACCTTC. Its translation is CASSEDRDLYGYTF. The variable domain in full, with the rest retrieved from reference TRBV9 and TRBJ1-2, is DSGVTQTPKHLITATGQRVTLRCSPRSGDLSVYWYQQSLDQGLQFLIQYYNGEERAKGNILERFSAQQFPDLHSELNLSSLELGDSALYFCASSEDRDLYGYTFGSGTRLTVV.

V and J are TRBV6-2 or TRBV6-3 and TRBJ1-5; 8 bases are a match to TRBD1. Germline lookup yields CDR1 MNHEY and CDR2 SVGEGT. The CDR3 contains 15 residues. The V gene end was trimmed by 0 bases and the J gene end by 7 bases; junction bases not matched to a gene: 5. The CDR3 sequence is CASSYSTGEDQPQHF. CDR3 bases: TGTGCCAGCAGTTACTCGACAGGGGAGGACCAGCCCCAGCATTTT.

This clone was seen only a few times. The chain couples TRBV7-9 to TRBJ1-2; TRBD1 might be the D (6 bases). This CDR3 is 14 amino acids long. Germline assignment: CDR1 SEHNR and CDR2 FQNEAQ (reference sequence). V was cut by 0 bases and J by 5 bases, with 10 bases left in between. CDR3: CASSLASGTYGYTF. In DNA form, the CDR3 reads TGTGCCAGCAGCTTAGCGTCCGGGACATATGGCTACACCTTC.

This chain uses TRBV24-1 with TRBJ2-5; D is possibly TRBD2 (6 bases). This CDR3 is built from 15 residues. CDR1 KGHDR and CDR2 SFDVKD come from the germline V gene. The germline V and J ends were trimmed by 4 bases and 5 bases, with 16 bases remaining between them. This chain's CDR3 is CATSDRTSREETQYF. The CDR3 nucleotides are TGTGCCACCAGTGACCGGACCTCCCGGGAGGAGACCCAGTACTTC.